This T cell receptor (beta chain) stems from a study of blood T cell repertoires in COVID-19. Study at large: Nucleic acid was either cDNA or gDNA, and it came from T cells, B-cell-depleted T cells, or PBMCs.

This clone was picked up one time. Germline lookup yields CDR1 SGHDT and CDR2 YYEEEE. The CDR3 has 15 amino acids. Losses at the gene ends were 2 bases for V and 6 bases for J; bases not matched to a gene: 7. Original processing methods: Amplifying reference gene primers gave estimates of nucleated cell counts. Sequencing used immunoSEQ multiplex PCR; TCRdb keeps in-frame clones, though not all of them. V and J calls and clone size are as listed in that table; D and trimming were resolved from the DNA. This sample carries 100,000 to 150,000 clones, 87% of them seen once, and the ten largest clones take 3% to 4%.

Sequencing used peripheral blood. The chain uses TRBV5-6 and TRBJ2-3; the match to TRBD2 covers 9 bases. The TCR originated in a woman aged 60 to 75 with acute or convalescent COVID-19. CDR3 sequence (DNA): TGTGCCAGCAGCTTTATTATCGCGGGAGGGGATACGCAGTATTTT. Protein product: CASSFIIAGGDTQYF.